The rows below give T cell receptor beta chains drawn from one sample of a study of spatial heterogeneity in lung cancer. TCRdb processed the 5' RACE reads anew with MiXCR; each CDR3 protein has one entry. The table lists around 60,000 distinct CDR3 sequences, about 8% of them singletons. The sequenced sample was PBMCs, obtained at surgery. These TCRs come from a female donor with early-stage non-small cell lung cancer. Both conserved end residues are trimmed from each CDR3. The order of the fields is V gene, J gene, CDR3 protein.

TRBV9	TRBJ2-7	ASSIASGLPYEQY
TRBV7-8	TRBJ2-1	ASSLAPGTSFSYNEQF
TRBV20-1	TRBJ1-1	SARGPVVYTEAF
TRBV5-1	TRBJ2-7	ASSLEQGAGYEQY
TRBV2	TRBJ2-3	AQSPGLADEAQY
TRBV6-1	TRBJ2-6	ASSFDSPPHSGANVLT
TRBV20-1	TRBJ2-3	SASRSVTDTQY
TRBV10-3	TRBJ2-7	AISESLGLASKEQY
TRBV12-3/TRBV12-4	TRBJ1-5	ASSSLAHSNQPQH
TRBV20-1	TRBJ1-5	SASGGNSNQPQH
TRBV4-1	TRBJ2-3	ASSQGHLTDTQY
TRBV3-1	TRBJ1-5	ASSQGQGGENQPQH
TRBV29-1	TRBJ1-1	SVGAAFTEAF
TRBV5-1	TRBJ2-7	ASSNNGEADYEQY
TRBV7-9	TRBJ1-2	ASSPNLDSAFYGYT
TRBV21-1	TRBJ1-1	ASSKWVLEAF
TRBV6-5	TRBJ2-4	ASSTPSGLAKNIQY
TRBV28	TRBJ1-5	ASSPYQNQPQH
TRBV5-1	TRBJ2-3	ASNGGQGRTDTQY
TRBV14	TRBJ1-1	ASSQDHSGSF
TRBV30	TRBJ1-1	AWSEFGALGNGEAF
TRBV7-2	TRBJ2-3	ASSVQTSGTDTQY
TRBV28	TRBJ2-1	ASSLEYNEQF
TRBV6-1	TRBJ2-7	ASSDRQLMYEQY
TRBV20-1	TRBJ1-2	SARTGLEGYT
TRBV7-2	TRBJ2-4	ASSLEGAAKNIQY
TRBV20-1	TRBJ2-3	SARPYGGLAVGWDTQY
TRBV28	TRBJ1-4	ASSSQGGPRGEKLF
TRBV2	TRBJ1-1	ASLLQGNTEAF
TRBV3-1	TRBJ2-2	ATQPRQVQDGELF
TRBV19	TRBJ1-2	ASRSERLGGYT
TRBV19	TRBJ2-2	ASKGGELF
TRBV4-1	TRBJ1-1	ASSQDVQGITF
TRBV12-3/TRBV12-4	TRBJ2-5	ASSFWDSQETQY
TRBV20-1	TRBJ1-1	SAPTGDRATEAF
TRBV19	TRBJ1-1	ASSIDWDRPEAF
TRBV6-5	TRBJ2-6	ASSRSSGANVLT
TRBV4-1	TRBJ2-5	ASSQALETQY
TRBV3-1	TRBJ2-5	ASSQDEGTATQETQY
TRBV5-1	TRBJ1-4	ASSLGNDRGSNEKLF
TRBV2	TRBJ1-4	ASRTGDRGSEKLF
TRBV5-1	TRBJ1-1	ASSLAQGANTEAF
TRBV12-3/TRBV12-4	TRBJ1-3	ASCSGTATGNTIY
TRBV20-1	TRBJ2-1	SATGTSALKASYNEQF
TRBV5-1	TRBJ1-5	ASSLGTGNQPQH
TRBV6-5	TRBJ2-5	ASSSAETQY
TRBV5-6	TRBJ2-1	ASSLGPEGINEQF
TRBV20-1	TRBJ2-1	SASQRSYNEQF
TRBV6-1	TRBJ1-1	ASRRDRTEAF
TRBV3-1	TRBJ2-3	ASSQEGTGMTDTQY
TRBV5-1	TRBJ2-3	ASSLEDTQY
TRBV11-3	TRBJ2-3	ASSSGQSSTDTQY
TRBV20-1	TRBJ1-2	SARDQTGRNYGYT
TRBV9	TRBJ2-1	ASSVGTDFNEQF
TRBV28	TRBJ1-4	ASRTGGDRPKLF